Listed below are T cell receptor beta chains from one sample, sequenced in a study of cytomegalovirus exposure and HLA in healthy donors. Profiling relied on immunoSEQ multiplex PCR, and the TCRdb table lists in-frame clones only, not all of them. The sample includes about 120,000 clones, roughly 82% of them seen just once. The sequencing input was PBMCs. The receptors come from a woman aged 18-29 years in good health and CMV-seronegative. Each CDR3 is given with its conserved first and last residue. A D gene is named only where the DNA matches it firmly. Clone size appears in some rows only: once, few, many, or a class for an expanded clone.

J: TRBJ2-3
size: .
D: .
V: TRBV5-1
CDR3: CASSPHRTDTQYF
DNA: TGCGCCAGCAGTCCGCACCGGACAGATACGCAGTATTTT

J: TRBJ2-7
size: .
D: .
V: TRBV4-1
CDR3: CASKGGPHEQYF
DNA: TGCGCCAGCAAAGGAGGCCCCCACGAGCAGTACTTC

J: TRBJ1-1
size: .
D: .
V: TRBV9
CDR3: CASSLSGVGTEAFF
DNA: TGTGCCAGCAGCCTCTCAGGGGTCGGAACTGAAGCTTTCTTT

J: TRBJ1-5
size: few
D: .
V: TRBV18
CDR3: CAGSPSSAYSNQPQHF
DNA: TGTGCCGGCTCACCATCATCCGCGTATAGCAATCAGCCCCAGCATTTT

J: TRBJ1-1
size: once
D: TRBD1
V: TRBV5-1
CDR3: CASSLAVGTGNAFF
DNA: TGCGCCAGCAGCTTGGCCGTCGGGACAGGGAACGCTTTCTTT

J: TRBJ1-1
size: .
D: .
V: TRBV5-6
CDR3: CASSPVGYEAFF
DNA: TGTGCCAGCAGCCCTGTCGGGTATGAAGCTTTCTTT

J: TRBJ2-5
size: .
D: .
V: TRBV30
CDR3: CAWRSQDGRRNLETQYF
DNA: TGTGCCTGGAGGAGTCAGGATGGGAGGAGGAATTTAGAGACCCAGTACTTC

J: TRBJ1-1
size: .
D: .
V: TRBV29-1
CDR3: CSVEDLGGGTEAFF
DNA: TGCAGCGTTGAAGATCTTGGGGGGGGCACTGAAGCTTTCTTT

J: TRBJ2-7
size: .
D: .
V: TRBV27
CDR3: CASSLSKRGEQYF
DNA: TGTGCCAGCAGTTTATCCAAAAGGGGCGAGCAGTACTTC

J: TRBJ1-1
size: .
D: TRBD1
V: TRBV27
CDR3: CASSLSSGQGNTEAFF
DNA: TGTGCCAGCAGTTTATCCTCGGGACAGGGGAACACTGAAGCTTTCTTT

J: TRBJ1-2
size: .
D: TRBD1
V: TRBV10-3
CDR3: CAISGGTGSNYGYTF
DNA: TGTGCCATCAGTGGGGGGACAGGGTCTAACTATGGCTACACCTTC

J: TRBJ2-5
size: once
D: .
V: TRBV30
CDR3: CAWSEGLTHQETQYF
DNA: TGTGCCTGGAGTGAGGGGCTCACCCACCAAGAGACCCAGTACTTC

J: TRBJ2-7
size: once
D: .
V: TRBV6-5
CDR3: CASSYSGTSSSYEQYF
DNA: TGTGCCAGCAGTTACTCCGGGACTTCGAGCTCCTACGAGCAGTACTTC

J: TRBJ2-2
size: .
D: .
V: TRBV19
CDR3: CASRTLGSGELFF
DNA: TGTGCCAGTAGAACACTAGGTTCCGGGGAGCTGTTTTTT

J: TRBJ2-5
size: .
D: .
V: TRBV6-5
CDR3: CASSYLREVETQYF
DNA: TGTGCCAGCAGTTACCTACGTGAGGTGGAGACCCAGTACTTC

J: TRBJ1-1
size: .
D: TRBD1
V: TRBV18
CDR3: CATVDRASRTNTEAFF
DNA: TGTGCCACCGTGGACAGGGCCTCTCGCACCAACACTGAAGCTTTCTTT

J: TRBJ1-1
size: .
D: .
V: TRBV5-1
CDR3: CASSPRTGVAGEAFF
DNA: TGCGCCAGCAGCCCCCGTACTGGAGTGGCGGGTGAAGCTTTCTTT

J: TRBJ1-1
size: .
D: TRBD1
V: TRBV6-4
CDR3: CASMWDRNTEAFF
DNA: TGTGCCAGCATGTGGGACAGGAACACTGAAGCTTTCTTT

J: TRBJ2-1
size: .
D: .
V: TRBV19
CDR3: CASSIAPGRRSYNEQFF
DNA: TGTGCCAGTAGTATAGCACCAGGCAGGAGGTCCTACAATGAGCAGTTCTTC

J: TRBJ1-2
size: .
D: .
V: TRBV6-1
CDR3: CASSAPENYGYTF
DNA: TGTGCCAGCAGTGCGCCAGAAAACTATGGCTACACCTTC

J: TRBJ1-2
size: .
D: TRBD1
V: TRBV28
CDR3: CASRVGGVSDGYTF
DNA: TGTGCCAGCAGGGTAGGGGGCGTTTCGGATGGCTACACCTTC

J: TRBJ1-2
size: .
D: TRBD1
V: TRBV5-5
CDR3: CASSSLQGNYGYTF
DNA: TGTGCCAGCAGCTCACTACAGGGGAACTATGGCTACACCTTC

J: TRBJ2-3
size: .
D: .
V: TRBV5-4
CDR3: CASSPSNILSTDTQYF
DNA: TGTGCCAGCAGCCCAAGTAACATACTAAGCACAGATACGCAGTATTTT

J: TRBJ2-3
size: .
D: TRBD2
V: TRBV5-6
CDR3: CASSLASSGDSTDTQYF
DNA: TGTGCCAGCAGCTTGGCCTCTAGCGGGGACTCCACAGATACGCAGTATTTT

J: TRBJ2-7
size: few
D: .
V: TRBV19
CDR3: CASSIRSQAYEQYF
DNA: TGTGCCAGTAGTATAAGGTCACAGGCCTACGAGCAGTACTTC

J: TRBJ1-2
size: .
D: .
V: TRBV7-9
CDR3: CASSLGTEKRGYTF
DNA: TGTGCCAGCAGCTTAGGGACAGAAAAAAGGGGCTACACCTTC

J: TRBJ1-2
size: .
D: .
V: TRBV6-5
CDR3: CASRPRQLNYGYTF
DNA: TGTGCCAGCAGACCCCGACAGCTTAACTATGGCTACACCTTC

J: TRBJ1-1
size: .
D: .
V: TRBV18
CDR3: CASSPFDVGVVGTEAFF
DNA: TGTGCCAGCTCACCATTTGACGTAGGAGTGGTTGGCACTGAAGCTTTCTTT

J: TRBJ2-1
size: .
D: TRBD2
V: TRBV5-1
CDR3: CASSGTSGGAQEQFF
DNA: TGCGCCAGCAGCGGGACTAGCGGGGGGGCCCAGGAGCAGTTCTTC

J: TRBJ1-1
size: .
D: .
V: TRBV21-1
CDR3: CASSKDGRGDTEAFF
DNA: TGTGCCAGCAGCAAAGACGGCAGGGGGGACACTGAAGCTTTCTTT

J: TRBJ1-2
size: .
D: .
V: TRBV19
CDR3: CASTHLKENYGYTF
DNA: TGTGCCAGTACCCACCTCAAGGAGAACTATGGCTACACCTTC

J: TRBJ1-1
size: .
D: .
V: TRBV25-1
CDR3: CASSTSGKGGDTEAFF
DNA: TGTGCCAGCAGTACCTCGGGTAAAGGGGGGGACACTGAAGCTTTCTTT

J: TRBJ1-2
size: .
D: .
V: TRBV5-4
CDR3: CASSRDSQAGYTF
DNA: TGTGCCAGCAGCCGAGACAGTCAGGCCGGCTACACCTTC

J: TRBJ1-2
size: .
D: .
V: TRBV27
CDR3: CASSLSQGGYGYTF
DNA: TGTGCCAGCAGTTTGTCGCAGGGAGGCTATGGCTACACCTTC

J: TRBJ1-2
size: .
D: .
V: TRBV6-5
CDR3: CASTPGLGYYGYTF
DNA: TGTGCCAGCACCCCAGGGTTGGGTTACTATGGCTACACCTTC

J: TRBJ1-1
size: .
D: .
V: TRBV19
CDR3: CASSLRVANTEAFF
DNA: TGTGCCAGTAGTCTCAGGGTCGCGAACACTGAAGCTTTCTTT